These T cell receptor beta chains were read from a single sample in a study of control samples from healthy donors and cancer patients. The protocol was immunoSEQ multiplex PCR, while the TCRdb copy is restricted to in-frame clones and leaves out a portion. The table includes 65,000 to 85,000 clones, approximately 91% detected once. The sequenced sample consisted of PBMCs. The receptors here all came from a woman between 50 and 59 years old with colorectal cancer. CDR3s leave out the opening cysteine and the closing phenylalanine or tryptophan. Each record gives: V gene, J gene, CDR3 protein.

V gene: TRBV7-3; J gene: TRBJ2-5; CDR3 protein: ASSRRREETQY
V gene: TRBV7-2; J gene: TRBJ1-1; CDR3 protein: ASSLYGGDTEAF
V gene: TRBV5-1; J gene: TRBJ2-3; CDR3 protein: ASSLGGGTDTQY
V gene: TRBV12-5; J gene: TRBJ1-5; CDR3 protein: ASGQGISNQPQH
V gene: TRBV6-5; J gene: TRBJ1-1; CDR3 protein: ASSNGDRDTEAF
V gene: TRBV5-1; J gene: TRBJ2-1; CDR3 protein: ASSLSGRSSYNEQF
V gene: TRBV5-6; J gene: TRBJ2-1; CDR3 protein: ASSPNRDAEF
V gene: TRBV2; J gene: TRBJ1-4; CDR3 protein: ASSDGTPFEKLF
V gene: TRBV12-5; J gene: TRBJ2-5; CDR3 protein: ASGGDRAETQY
V gene: TRBV5-8; J gene: TRBJ2-1; CDR3 protein: ASSPRTSGGKYEQF
V gene: TRBV10-3; J gene: TRBJ1-5; CDR3 protein: AIRGEGNQPQH
V gene: TRBV5-4; J gene: TRBJ1-2; CDR3 protein: ASSLGGGVSYGYT
V gene: TRBV3-1/TRBV3-2; J gene: TRBJ2-1; CDR3 protein: ASSQETYNEQF
V gene: TRBV7-2; J gene: TRBJ2-2; CDR3 protein: ASSPRLPPNTGELF
V gene: TRBV7-6; J gene: TRBJ2-1; CDR3 protein: ASSFAGGPYNEQF
V gene: TRBV28; J gene: TRBJ1-2; CDR3 protein: ASRSRDNYGYT
V gene: TRBV9; J gene: TRBJ1-2; CDR3 protein: ASSVGRDSIKGYT
V gene: TRBV7-2; J gene: TRBJ1-5; CDR3 protein: ASSLDHGSAQH
V gene: TRBV6-6; J gene: TRBJ1-5; CDR3 protein: ASTPSGQPQH
V gene: TRBV5-1; J gene: TRBJ1-1; CDR3 protein: ASSLGRDGNTEAF
V gene: TRBV3-1/TRBV3-2; J gene: TRBJ2-1; CDR3 protein: ASSGEPYNEQF
V gene: TRBV7-8; J gene: TRBJ1-5; CDR3 protein: ASRRDRNQPQH
V gene: TRBV15; J gene: TRBJ1-5; CDR3 protein: ATSRAPALQPQH
V gene: TRBV27; J gene: TRBJ2-2; CDR3 protein: ASTQTPGLGSTGELF
V gene: TRBV19; J gene: TRBJ2-1; CDR3 protein: ASATGDYNEQF
V gene: TRBV30; J gene: TRBJ1-1; CDR3 protein: AWSEGHLNTEAF
V gene: TRBV18; J gene: TRBJ1-5; CDR3 protein: ASSLTGVNQPQH
V gene: TRBV4-3; J gene: TRBJ2-3; CDR3 protein: ASSQSWTDTQY
V gene: TRBV2; J gene: TRBJ2-3; CDR3 protein: ATLVRPRSEDTQY
V gene: TRBV5-6; J gene: TRBJ2-5; CDR3 protein: ASSTGTGRETQY
V gene: TRBV30; J gene: TRBJ2-3; CDR3 protein: AWSEQDTQY
V gene: TRBV9; J gene: TRBJ2-1; CDR3 protein: ASSVPLSVAYNEQF
V gene: TRBV30; J gene: TRBJ1-4; CDR3 protein: AWSGNRGWGEKLF
V gene: TRBV2; J gene: TRBJ2-1; CDR3 protein: ASRLGPSGGGNEQF
V gene: TRBV7-3; J gene: TRBJ2-1; CDR3 protein: ASSLRRGAPNEQF
V gene: TRBV6-2/TRBV6-3; J gene: TRBJ1-2; CDR3 protein: ASSLDENYGYT
V gene: TRBV3-1/TRBV3-2; J gene: TRBJ2-5; CDR3 protein: ASSQDMGAWETQY
V gene: TRBV30; J gene: TRBJ1-2; CDR3 protein: AWSVLGQAYGYT
V gene: TRBV3-1/TRBV3-2; J gene: TRBJ1-5; CDR3 protein: ASSQRGGTNQPQH
V gene: TRBV5-5; J gene: TRBJ1-2; CDR3 protein: ASSLDRANYGYT
V gene: TRBV2; J gene: TRBJ1-2; CDR3 protein: ASSDQGANYGYT
V gene: TRBV7-2; J gene: TRBJ2-3; CDR3 protein: ASSIGYGGHADTQY
V gene: TRBV6-5; J gene: TRBJ2-2; CDR3 protein: ASSPRGEGELF
V gene: TRBV3-1/TRBV3-2; J gene: TRBJ2-4; CDR3 protein: ASSDKPGTGGSVAKNIQY
V gene: TRBV24-1; J gene: TRBJ2-5; CDR3 protein: ATSEGGQETQY
V gene: TRBV2; J gene: TRBJ2-5; CDR3 protein: ASCRQTNQETQY
V gene: TRBV19; J gene: TRBJ1-5; CDR3 protein: ASSIRQGASNQPQH
V gene: TRBV5-1; J gene: TRBJ1-1; CDR3 protein: ASSPGQGAGLGAF
V gene: TRBV6-2/TRBV6-3; J gene: TRBJ2-2; CDR3 protein: ASSYSGTSGAGELF
V gene: TRBV12-5; J gene: TRBJ2-5; CDR3 protein: ASGPAVAGVETQY
V gene: TRBV6-2/TRBV6-3; J gene: TRBJ1-6; CDR3 protein: ASSPAAGEGSPLH
V gene: TRBV7-3; J gene: TRBJ2-1; CDR3 protein: ASSQTSGGTNEQF
V gene: TRBV14; J gene: TRBJ1-1; CDR3 protein: ASSLGQNTEAF
V gene: TRBV12-3/TRBV12-4; J gene: TRBJ1-5; CDR3 protein: ASSFSGGQPQH
V gene: TRBV4-3; J gene: TRBJ1-6; CDR3 protein: ASSQDRDISPLH
V gene: TRBV6-1; J gene: TRBJ2-4; CDR3 protein: ASSESQGNIQY
V gene: TRBV4-1; J gene: TRBJ1-1; CDR3 protein: ASSLRPTGMAEAF
V gene: TRBV7-2; J gene: TRBJ2-2; CDR3 protein: ASSFSQNTGELF